The entry that follows covers one T cell receptor (beta chain) sequence. The data were taken from a study of T cell changes during pregnancy in multiple sclerosis. The method was immunoSEQ multiplex PCR; TCRdb's version includes in-frame clones alone and lacks a portion of them. Of approximately 64,000 clones in the sample, about 92% were seen once. Here the sequenced sample was peripheral blood, taken in the second trimester of pregnancy. The receptor was derived from a female donor in good health, enrolled as a control in a pregnancy study.

CDR3 nucleotide sequence: TGTGCCAGCAGTCAGCTCGGGGTAGCCAAAAACATTCAGTACTTC. This codes for CASSQLGVAKNIQYF. V and J are TRBV6-5 and TRBJ2-4, with D possibly being TRBD2 (5 bases). The germline V and J ends were trimmed by 5 bases and 0 bases, with 11 bases remaining between them. The length of the CDR3 is 15 residues. From germline, CDR1 is MNHEY and CDR2 SVGAGI.